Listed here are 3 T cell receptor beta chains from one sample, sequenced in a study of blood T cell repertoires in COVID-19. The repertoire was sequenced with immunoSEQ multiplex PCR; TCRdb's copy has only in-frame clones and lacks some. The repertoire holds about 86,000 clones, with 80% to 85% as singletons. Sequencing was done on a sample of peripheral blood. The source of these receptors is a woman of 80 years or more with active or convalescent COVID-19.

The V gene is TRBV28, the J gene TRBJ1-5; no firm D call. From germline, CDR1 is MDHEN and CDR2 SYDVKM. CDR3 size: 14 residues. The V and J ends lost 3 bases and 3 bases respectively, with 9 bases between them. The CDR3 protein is CASSLTSYNQPQHF. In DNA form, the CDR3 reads TGTGCCAGCAGTTTGACATCTTACAATCAGCCCCAGCATTTT.

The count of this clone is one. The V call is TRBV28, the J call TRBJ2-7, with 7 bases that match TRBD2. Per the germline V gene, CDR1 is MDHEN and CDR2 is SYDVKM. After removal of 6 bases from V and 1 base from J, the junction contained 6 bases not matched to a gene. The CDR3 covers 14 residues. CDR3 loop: CASSPAGESYEQYF. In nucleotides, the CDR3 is TGTGCCAGCAGCCCGGCGGGGGAATCCTACGAGCAGTACTTC.

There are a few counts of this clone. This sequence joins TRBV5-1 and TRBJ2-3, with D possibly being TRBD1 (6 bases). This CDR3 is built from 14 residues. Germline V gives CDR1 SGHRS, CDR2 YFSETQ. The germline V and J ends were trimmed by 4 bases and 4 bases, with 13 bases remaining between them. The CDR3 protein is CASSPDRSADTQYF. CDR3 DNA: TGCGCCAGCAGCCCCGACAGGTCGGCAGATACGCAGTATTTT.